This record looks at one T cell receptor beta chain sequence and its context. The source of the sample is a study of shared T cell receptors in the human thymus. Sequencing was performed with immunoSEQ multiplex PCR; in TCRdb, only in-frame clones are kept and a portion is missing. The data show under 450,000 clones, around 95% seen once. CDR1 and CDR2 (germline): MDHEN, SYDVKM. V was trimmed by 2 bases and J by 0 bases, leaving 11 bases between them. The CDR3 totals 16 residues. Sequenced input: thymocytes. The chain has TRBV28 and TRBJ2-1, with D maybe TRBD2 (6 bases). The clonotype was recovered from a human donor. The CDR3 DNA follows: TGTGCCAGCAGTTTAACCCGGGACTTCTCCTACAATGAGCAGTTCTTC. Encoded protein: CASSLTRDFSYNEQFF.